This T cell receptor (beta chain) was found in a study of T cells after yellow fever vaccination. A single record per CDR3 protein comes from TCRdb applying MiXCR to the 5' RACE reads. The table lists hundreds of thousands of distinct CDR3 sequences, roughly 13% of them singletons. The CDR3 runs to 15 residues. In germline, CDR1 is SGHVS, CDR2 FNYEAQ. V was pared by 7 bases and J by 0 bases, with 6 bases of the junction left unmatched. The specimen was PBMCs, collected on the day of the yellow fever booster vaccination. This clonotype was sampled from a man aged 25-40 years who received the YFV17D yellow fever vaccine. The chain employs TRBV7-6 and TRBJ2-5; 9 bases line up with TRBD2. CDR3 sequence (DNA): TGTGCCAGCAATAGTGCTAGCGGGAACCAAGAGACCCAGTACTTC. Translated: CASNSASGNQETQYF.